Listed here are 2 T cell receptor beta chains from one sample, sequenced in a study of cytomegalovirus exposure and HLA in healthy donors. With 60 Vbeta and 13 Jbeta primers, the PCR was carried out. The method was immunoSEQ multiplex PCR; TCRdb's version includes in-frame clones alone and lacks a portion of them. The top ten clones hold approximately 2.5% of a sample with about 140,000 clones, over 75% of them seen once. Sequenced input: PBMCs. The receptors derive from a middle-aged man in good health and CMV-seronegative.

The gene calls are TRBV7-9 and TRBJ1-4; D is uncertain. Germline values: CDR1 SEHNR, CDR2 FQNEAQ (reference sequence). The CDR3 extends over 14 amino acids. The V end lost 1 base, the J end lost 7 bases, and 10 bases lay between the germline ends. Here the CDR3 reads CASSLEHRPEKLFF. CDR3 bases: TGTGCCAGCAGCTTAGAACACAGACCTGAAAAACTGTTTTTT.

This clone appeared a single time. The V call is TRBV19, the J call TRBJ1-4; 7 nucleotides agree with TRBD1. CDR1 is LNHDA and CDR2 is SQIVND in the germline V gene (reference sequence). The CDR3 loop spans 13 amino acids. J lost 7 bases, V lost 5 bases, and 4 bases had no gene match. DNA of the CDR3: TGTGCCAGTAGTCCGGGGACAGTTGAAAAACTGTTTTTT. Protein product: CASSPGTVEKLFF. Full variable domain (rest looked up from reference TRBV19 and TRBJ1-4): DGGITQSPKYLFRKEGQNVTLSCEQNLNHDAMYWYRQDPGQGLRLIYYSQIVNDFQKGDIAEGYSVSREKKESFPLTVTSAQKNPTAFYLCASSPGTVEKLFFGSGTQLSVL.